The 17 T cell receptor beta chains given below trace back to one sample, sequenced in a study of vaccination and CD4 T cells after COVID-19. No antigen is known for these receptors. The treatment is: roughly 10-day PBMC culture with coronavirus spike peptide pools or control peptides (ViraFEST assay). It was before the COVID-19 pandemic (2011-2018) that the unexposed donor's CD4+ T cells were collected. The study sequenced cultured CD4+ T cell DNA using the Oncomine TCR Beta short-read assay. Genomic DNA extraction was carried out from cultured CD4+ T cells. TCRdb analysed the PCR reads with MiXCR anew, one entry per CDR3 protein. Of over 8,000 distinct CDR3 sequences in the sample, approximately 28% are singletons; the top ten hold about 10%. The sample comprised CD4+ T cells from blood, cultured in vitro. Every receptor here comes from a human donor in good health.

The chain employs TRBV24-1 and TRBJ2-1; 10 bases match TRBD2. Per germline, CDR1 KGHDR and CDR2 SFDVKD. CDR3 length: 17 residues. V was pared by 2 bases and J by 6 bases, with 9 bases of the junction left unmatched. The CDR3 region has the DNA TGTGCCACCAGTGATTCGACGGCTAGCGGGAGTAGCAATGAGCAGTTCTTC. This encodes CATSDSTASGSSNEQFF.

The chain links TRBV12-3 or TRBV12-4 to TRBJ2-2; D gene ambiguous. The CDR3 has 13 residues. The V and J ends lost 7 bases and 4 bases respectively, with 10 bases between them. CDR3 sequence: CASKRQSTGELFF. The CDR3 region has the DNA TGTGCCAGCAAGCGACAAAGCACCGGGGAGCTGTTTTTT.

This rearrangement joins TRBV20-1 to TRBJ2-3; D unresolved. Germline-derived CDR1 and CDR2 are DFQATT and SNEGSKA (reference sequence). The ends were cut back, 3 bases at V and 6 bases at J, with 13 bases in the middle. The CDR3 length is 13 residues. CDR3 in DNA: TGCAGTGCTAGCCTCCGAACAGCCGATACGCAGTATTTT. Translation: CSASLRTADTQYF.

This clonotype appeared a few times. The V and J genes are TRBV20-1 and TRBJ2-1; 8 nucleotides match TRBD2. Losses at the gene ends were 6 bases for V and 5 bases for J; bases not matched to a gene: 12. This CDR3 spans 15 amino acids. Germline V lookup: CDR1 DFQATT, CDR2 SNEGSKA (reference sequence). The CDR3 spells CSARNPTSVNNEQFF. Here the CDR3 DNA reads TGCAGTGCCAGAAATCCGACTAGCGTTAACAATGAGCAGTTCTTC.

This clonotype appeared a few times. The CDR3 nucleotides are TGTGCCAGTAGTATAGTTGCCGGACATCAGCCCCAGCATTTT. Amino acid sequence: CASSIVAGHQPQHF. V gene TRBV19 combines with J gene TRBJ1-5, with D unclear. The CDR3 has 14 residues. Germline CDR1 and CDR2: LNHDA and SQIVND (reference sequence). V shed 1 base and J shed 5 bases, with 9 bases lying between them. Using reference TRBV19 and TRBJ1-5 for the parts outside the CDR3, the full variable domain is DGGITQSPKYLFRKEGQNVTLSCEQNLNHDAMYWYRQDPGQGLRLIYYSQIVNDFQKGDIAEGYSVSREKKESFPLTVTSAQKNPTAFYLCASSIVAGHQPQHFGDGTRLSIL.

This clonotype was detected only a few times. This rearrangement joins TRBV7-2 to TRBJ1-2; D remains ambiguous. The V and J ends lost 1 base and 4 bases respectively, with 7 bases between them. This CDR3 is built from 13 residues. Germline CDR1 and CDR2: SGHTA and FQGNSA. For the CDR3, the DNA is TGTGCCAGCAGCTTAGTACAGACCTATGGCTACACCTTC. It encodes CASSLVQTYGYTF.

This clonotype was seen a few times. This chain links TRBV28 with TRBJ2-3; 13 bases map to TRBD2. With V trimmed by 2 bases and J by 5 bases, 13 bases remained unmatched. The germline CDR1 and CDR2 sequences are MDHEN and SYDVKM. This CDR3 spans 19 amino acids. Written as DNA, the CDR3 is TGTGCCAGCAGTTTAGAAATCAAACTAGCGGGAGGGCCAAGAGATACGCAGTATTTT. Its translation is CASSLEIKLAGGPRDTQYF.

As for this clonotype: Sequence at one end of the junction differs from germline and may be a read error. The rearrangement uses TRBV6-2 or TRBV6-3 and TRBJ2-7; no definite D call. CDR3 length equals 16 residues. Germline CDR1 is MNHEY and CDR2 is SVGEGT. CDR3 amino acids: CASSARPSRASYEQNF. The CDR3 nucleotides are TGTGCCAGCAGTGCCAGACCATCTCGGGCTTCCTACGAGCAGAACTTC.

This clonotype was seen a handful of times. The CDR3 loop reads CASSPRTGSPTPTNEQFF. The CDR3 nucleotides are TGTGCCAGCAGTCCTCGGACAGGCTCGCCCACCCCAACTAATGAGCAGTTCTTC. The V call is TRBV27, the J call TRBJ2-1, with 7 bases fitting TRBD1. The CDR3 covers 18 residues. Unmatched junction bases numbered 20, after V lost 5 bases and J lost 7 bases. Germline V gene sequence: CDR1 MNHEY, CDR2 SMNVEV (reference sequence).

The table lists this clonotype with a few counts. The J gene is TRBJ1-6, the V gene TRBV19, with 9 bases aligning to TRBD1. Germline CDR1 reads LNHDA; CDR2 reads SQIVND (reference sequence). The CDR3 covers 13 residues. Unmatched junction bases numbered 3, after V lost 8 bases and J lost 7 bases. CDR3 bases: TGTGCCAGTTACGGACAGGGGAATTCACCCCTCCACTTT. This translates into CASYGQGNSPLHF.

V is TRBV19 and J is TRBJ2-7, with a possible D match to TRBD1 (6 bases). The CDR3 is made up of 13 amino acids. CDR1 and CDR2 from the germline V gene are LNHDA and SQIVND (reference sequence). Trimming pared 5 bases from V and 2 bases from J, leaving 10 bases between. The CDR3 DNA is TGTGCCAGTAGTGTAACAGGGACCTACGAGCAGTACTTC. Protein product: CASSVTGTYEQYF.

This clonotype was seen only a few times. The V call is TRBV5-5, the J call TRBJ1-5; no clear D. V was clipped by 2 bases and J by 2 bases, with 8 bases between them. The CDR3 loop spans 14 amino acids. CDR1 and CDR2 from the germline V gene are SGHKS and YYEKEE (reference sequence). The CDR3, as DNA: TGTGCCAGCAGCTTTTCAAGGGGCAATCAGCCCCAGCATTTT. Translation gives CASSFSRGNQPQHF.

The chain couples TRBV10-3 to TRBJ1-5; D perhaps matches TRBD1 (6 bases). This CDR3 has 13 residues. Trimming left V 5 bases short and J 1 base short, with 6 bases between. Germline V gene lookup returns CDR1 ENHRY and CDR2 SYGVKD. The chain's CDR3 is CAISTGSNQPQHF. The CDR3, as DNA: TGTGCCATCAGTACAGGGAGCAATCAGCCCCAGCATTTT.

The DNA for the CDR3 is TGTGCCAGCAGCTTTTTTAAGGGGGGCGAGACCCAGTACTTC. As protein: CASSFFKGGETQYF. V and J are TRBV7-9 and TRBJ2-5; D assignment may be TRBD1 or TRBD2 (6 bases each). The germline V gene encodes CDR1 SEHNR and CDR2 FQNEAQ (reference sequence). With 3 bases removed from V and 5 bases from J, the gap between germline ends came to 13 bases. CDR3 length equals 14 residues.

This clonotype was seen more than once but under ten times. The chain joins TRBV19 to TRBJ2-7; either TRBD1 or TRBD2 may fit D (6 bases each). The CDR3 is made up of 13 amino acids. Trimming stripped 3 bases from V and 5 bases from J, with 11 bases between. CDR1 and CDR2 (germline): LNHDA, SQIVND (reference sequence). CDR3 region: CASSMARGDEQYF. The CDR3 DNA reads TGTGCCAGTAGTATGGCAAGGGGGGACGAGCAGTACTTC. Drawing the rest from reference TRBV19 and TRBJ2-7, the complete variable domain is DGGITQSPKYLFRKEGQNVTLSCEQNLNHDAMYWYRQDPGQGLRLIYYSQIVNDFQKGDIAEGYSVSREKKESFPLTVTSAQKNPTAFYLCASSMARGDEQYFGPGTRLTVT.

This clonotype was recorded a few times. The J gene is TRBJ1-2, the V gene TRBV6-2 or TRBV6-3, with D hard to call. CDR1 and CDR2 (germline): MNHEY, SVGEGT. The CDR3 length is 14 residues. Trimming stripped 6 bases from V and 6 bases from J, with 17 bases between. The CDR3 bases are TGTGCCAGCAGGAGCCCTCCACCCGCGGATGGCTACACCTTC. Its translation: CASRSPPPADGYTF.

The chain is built from TRBV5-1 and TRBJ2-5; 13 bases map to TRBD2. This CDR3 region has 15 residues. After removal of 4 bases from V and 5 bases from J, the junction contained 5 bases not matched to a gene. Germline CDR1 reads SGHRS; CDR2 reads YFSETQ. CDR3 DNA sequence: TGCGCCAGCAGCCGGCAGACTAGCGGGAGGGAGACCCAGTACTTC. It is translated as CASSRQTSGRETQYF.